Listed here are 32 T cell receptor beta chains from one sample, sequenced in a study of blood T cell repertoires in COVID-19. Assay used: immunoSEQ multiplex PCR; TCRdb lists only in-frame clones, some missing. The table records just under 65,000 clones, just over 85% of them present only once. Material for sequencing was peripheral blood. These receptor sequences come from a man aged 35-49 years with acute or convalescent COVID-19.

The chain carries TRBV28 and TRBJ2-7; 10 nucleotides agree with TRBD1. The CDR3 is 15 residues long. Germline V lookup: CDR1 MDHEN, CDR2 SYDVKM. The V and J ends lost 2 bases and 2 bases, in that order; junction bases with no gene match: 3. The CDR3 DNA sequence: TGTGCCAGCAGTTTACCGGGACAGGGGACCTACGAGCAGTACTTC. Translating gives CASSLPGQGTYEQYF.

V is TRBV6-5 and J is TRBJ2-2; D uncertain. Germline V gene lookup returns CDR1 MNHEY and CDR2 SVGAGI. V was shortened by 0 bases and J by 4 bases, with 12 bases between the two germline ends. This CDR3 comprises 16 residues. Written as DNA, the CDR3 is TGTGCCAGCAGTTACTCGCTAGGAGCGACCACCGGGGAGCTGTTTTTT. Its translation is CASSYSLGATTGELFF.

The J gene is TRBJ1-2, the V gene TRBV19, with D uncertain. Deletions cut 10 bases from V and 3 bases from J, with 12 bases between. Germline values: CDR1 LNHDA, CDR2 SQIVND (reference sequence). The CDR3 loop spans 12 amino acids. The CDR3 loop is CAIKRVDYGYTF. CDR3 DNA sequence: TGTGCCATTAAGAGGGTTGACTATGGCTACACCTTC.

The rearrangement uses TRBV24-1 and TRBJ1-2; no definite D call. CDR3 length equals 13 residues. CDR1 is KGHDR and CDR2 is SFDVKD in the germline V gene. V lost 5 bases, J lost 0 bases, and 6 bases lay in between. The CDR3 loop is CATSGAPNYGYTF. The CDR3 DNA is TGTGCCACCAGTGGGGCCCCTAACTATGGCTACACCTTC.

This chain connects TRBV18 to TRBJ1-1; D remains ambiguous. Germline V lookup: CDR1 KGHSH, CDR2 LQKENI. The CDR3 runs 15 residues. V was clipped by 2 bases and J by 11 bases, with 21 bases between them. The CDR3 DNA reads as TGTGCCAGCTCACCATCCGCTGAGCTTTCCCTAGAGGCTTTCTTT. It encodes CASSPSAELSLEAFF.

V usage is TRBV9 and J usage is TRBJ2-3; 11 positions match TRBD2. V was pared by 3 bases and J by 6 bases, with 9 bases of the junction left unmatched. This CDR3 has 16 amino acids. Looked up from germline, CDR1 is SGDLS and CDR2 is YYNGEE. The CDR3 spells CASSAASGGPWDTQYF. DNA of the CDR3: TGTGCCAGCAGCGCGGCTAGCGGGGGGCCTTGGGATACGCAGTATTTT.

This chain links TRBV11-3 with TRBJ2-7, with D perhaps matching TRBD1 (5 bases). CDR1 is SGHNT, CDR2 YENEEA, per germline. Trimming took 5 bases from V and 2 from J, leaving 16 bases between them. CDR3 length: 15 residues. DNA for the CDR3: TGTGCCAGCAGCACCCGACAGCGCGGAGCCTACGAGCAGTACTTC. Translation: CASSTRQRGAYEQYF.

This clone was recorded once. This chain joins TRBV30 and TRBJ1-4, with 8 bases aligning to TRBD1. Germline V gene sequence: CDR1 GTSNPN, CDR2 SVGIG (reference sequence). Unmatched junction bases numbered 8, after V lost 3 bases and J lost 8 bases. This CDR3 comprises 14 residues. CDR3 coding DNA: TGTGCCTGGAGAGAACAGGGGGGTGGCGAAAAACTGTTTTTT. Translating it yields CAWREQGGGEKLFF.

This chain uses TRBV9 with TRBJ1-2, with 9 bases matching TRBD1. V shed 3 bases, J shed 0 bases, and the junction held 6 bases outside the gene matches. There are 16 residues in the CDR3. Germline CDR1 is SGDLS and CDR2 is YYNGEE. CDR3 protein: CASSGGTGITNYGYTF. CDR3 sequence (DNA): TGTGCCAGCAGCGGCGGGACAGGGATTACTAACTATGGCTACACCTTC.

The J gene is TRBJ1-2, the V gene TRBV14; D not resolved. This CDR3 is built from 15 residues. From germline, CDR1 is SGHDN and CDR2 FVKESK. Trimming removed 3 bases at V and 4 bases at J, with 15 bases between. Here the CDR3 DNA reads TGTGCCAGCAGCCAGGGAGGGCCCCCCGGCTATGGCTACACCTTC. It translates to CASSQGGPPGYGYTF.

The rearrangement links TRBV19 to TRBJ1-1, with 12 bases fitting TRBD1. The ends lost 6 bases at V and 10 bases at J; junction bases unmatched: 12. The CDR3 totals 15 residues. Germline V lookup: CDR1 LNHDA, CDR2 SQIVND (reference sequence). CDR3 nucleotides: TGTGCCAGTAGAACCGGGACAGGGGGCGGCATGAGAGCTTTCTTT. This sequence encodes CASRTGTGGGMRAFF.

The chain is built from TRBV25-1 and TRBJ2-5; D ambiguous. This CDR3 is built from 14 residues. Deletions cut 3 bases from V and 8 bases from J, with 16 bases between. Germline CDR1 and CDR2: MGHDK and SYGVNS. The CDR3 region is CASSDTAFRLTQYF. The CDR3 bases are TGTGCCAGCAGTGACACAGCTTTCCGGCTAACCCAGTACTTC.

The rearrangement links TRBV5-1 to TRBJ1-1; D is undetermined. Trimming removed 0 bases from V and 10 bases from J, with 16 bases in between. In germline, CDR1 is SGHRS, CDR2 YFSETQ. The CDR3 sequence is 14 residues long. CDR3 residues: CASSLDGLRWGAFF. The CDR3 DNA follows: TGCGCCAGCAGCTTGGATGGACTCCGGTGGGGAGCTTTCTTT.

The V and J genes are TRBV12-5 and TRBJ1-2, with D possibly TRBD1 on 5 matching bases. Germline loops: CDR1 LGHNT, CDR2 FRNRAP. Trimming removed 2 bases at V and 8 bases at J, with 15 bases between. The CDR3 has 14 residues. The DNA of the CDR3 is TGTGCTAGTGGTTTGCCAACGAGGCGGGGCGGCTACACCTTC. It is translated as CASGLPTRRGGYTF.

CDR3 in DNA: TGTGCCAGCAGCGTAGGGCGGGGGGGCGAAACGCAGTATTTT. It codes for CASSVGRGGETQYF. The rearrangement uses TRBV9 and TRBJ2-3, with 9 bases identical to TRBD2. V trimming: 0 bases; J trimming: 9 bases; junction bases outside the gene matches: 5. CDR3 length equals 14 residues. Per germline, CDR1 SGDLS and CDR2 YYNGEE.

This chain joins TRBV6-5 and TRBJ2-7, with 9 bases identical to TRBD2. Unmatched junction bases numbered 5, after V lost 2 bases and J lost 3 bases. Germline V gives CDR1 MNHEY, CDR2 SVGAGI. This CDR3 region has 15 residues. CDR3 in amino acids: CASSYATSGYYEQYF. The DNA for the CDR3 is TGTGCCAGCAGTTACGCCACTAGCGGGTACTACGAGCAGTACTTC.

This clone was found a few times. The chain is built from TRBV7-8 and TRBJ1-5, with D hard to call. Per germline, CDR1 SGHVS and CDR2 FQNEAQ. This CDR3 comprises 14 residues. The germline V and J ends were trimmed by 1 base and 0 bases, with 4 bases remaining between them. The CDR3 loop reads CASSLVNSNQPQHF. The CDR3 DNA reads as TGTGCCAGCAGCTTAGTCAATAGCAATCAGCCCCAGCATTTT. The full variable domain, rest sourced from reference TRBV7-8 and TRBJ1-5, is GAGVSQSPRYKVAKRGQDVALRCDPISGHVSLFWYQQALGQGPEFLTYFQNEAQLDKSGLPSDRFFAERPEGSVSTLKIQRTQQEDSAVYLCASSLVNSNQPQHFGDGTRLSIL.

The chain combines TRBV4-1 with TRBJ1-1; 9 bases align to TRBD1. V was pared by 4 bases and J by 11 bases, with 8 bases of the junction left unmatched. The CDR3 totals 13 residues. The germline CDR1 and CDR2 sequences are MGHRA and YSYEKL. The DNA for the CDR3 is TGCGCCAGCAGCCTAACAGGGGGCTTAAACGCTTTCTTT. It codes for CASSLTGGLNAFF.

The CDR3 nucleotides read TGTGCCAGCAGCCGAACCCAGGGTAGGAATGAGCAGTTCTTC. Amino acid sequence: CASSRTQGRNEQFF. The chain employs TRBV3-1 (or the pseudogene TRBV3-2) and TRBJ2-1; a possible D gene is TRBD1 (5 bases). From germline, CDR1 is LGHDT and CDR2 YNNKEL (reference sequence). V dropped 4 bases and J dropped 7 bases, with 14 bases sitting between them. The CDR3 is 14 residues long.

This clone was recorded a few times. The genes are TRBV18 and TRBJ1-5, with 8 nucleotides matching TRBD1. This CDR3 is built from 17 residues. With 2 bases clipped from V and 2 bases from J, the junction kept 8 bases outside the gene matches. Looked up from germline, CDR1 is KGHSH and CDR2 is LQKENI. The CDR3 DNA is TGTGCCAGCTCACCAAACCCGGACAGGGAGGGCAATCAGCCCCAGCATTTT. Its translation: CASSPNPDREGNQPQHF.

This chain connects TRBV6-2 or TRBV6-3 to TRBJ2-1, with no clear D. This CDR3 is 12 amino acids long. From germline, CDR1 is MNHEY and CDR2 SVGEGT. The ends were cut back, 2 bases at V and 12 bases at J, with 11 bases in the middle. CDR3 nucleotides: TGTGCCAGCAGTTACCCTGCTAGGAGGCAGTTCTTC. Translating gives CASSYPARRQFF.

The chain is built from TRBV5-1 and TRBJ2-7; 7 positions match TRBD2. The germline CDR1 and CDR2 sequences are SGHRS and YFSETQ. The trim removed 4 bases at V and 5 bases at J, leaving 18 bases unmatched. This CDR3 has 17 residues. CDR3 sequence reads: CASSPGGAGLVGHEQYF. As DNA, the CDR3 is TGCGCCAGCAGCCCGGGAGGTGCAGGGTTGGTCGGTCACGAGCAGTACTTC.

V gene TRBV24-1 combines with J gene TRBJ2-2; TRBD2 matches 13 bases. This CDR3 region has 17 residues. Looked up from germline, CDR1 is KGHDR and CDR2 is SFDVKD. V shed 4 bases and J 3 bases; nucleotides not matched to a gene: 4. The CDR3 loop reads CATSDPGLAGDTGELFF. CDR3 in DNA: TGTGCCACCAGTGACCCTGGACTAGCGGGGGACACCGGGGAGCTGTTTTTT.

The V gene is TRBV6-5, the J gene TRBJ1-5; possibly TRBD1 for D (6 bases). The germline CDR1 and CDR2 sequences are MNHEY and SVGAGI. The V and J ends lost 6 bases and 3 bases respectively, with 12 bases between them. CDR3 length equals 14 residues. The CDR3 DNA reads as TGTGCCAGCAGCCTAGACAGGAACAATCAGCCCCAGCATTTT. Amino acids: CASSLDRNNQPQHF.

V and J are TRBV5-1 and TRBJ1-6, with D unclear. The germline V gene encodes CDR1 SGHRS and CDR2 YFSETQ. This CDR3 is built from 14 residues. V was pared by 0 bases and J by 9 bases, with 10 bases between. CDR3 nucleotide sequence: TGCGCCAGCAGCTTGGCCGGGATGCGTTCACCCCTCCACTTT. This gives the protein CASSLAGMRSPLHF. Full variable domain (missing parts from reference TRBV5-1 and TRBJ1-6): KAGVTQTPRYLIKTRGQQVTLSCSPISGHRSVSWYQQTPGQGLQFLFEYFSETQRNKGNFPGRFSGRQFSNSRSEMNVSTLELGDSALYLCASSLAGMRSPLHFGNGTRLTVT.

The V call is TRBV4-1, the J call TRBJ1-1, with 9 nucleotides matching TRBD1. V shed 0 bases, J shed 4 bases, and the junction held 6 bases outside the gene matches. In germline, CDR1 is MGHRA, CDR2 YSYEKL. This CDR3 contains 16 residues. The CDR3 is CASSQDRGQGSTEAFF. CDR3 DNA sequence: TGCGCCAGCAGCCAAGATAGAGGACAGGGGTCCACTGAAGCTTTCTTT.

The chain recombines TRBV2 with TRBJ2-1; 16 bases line up with TRBD2. J gave up 8 bases and V 3 bases, and 10 bases lay outside the gene matches. CDR3 size: 18 residues. Germline CDR1 is SNHLY and CDR2 is FYNNEI. The CDR3 DNA follows: TGTGCCAGCAGTGAGGGACTAGCGGGGGGGACTTCGCTCGATGAGCAGTTCTTC. This gives the protein CASSEGLAGGTSLDEQFF.

The rearrangement joins TRBV7-6 to TRBJ1-3, with 8 bases lining up with TRBD1. The CDR3 contains 16 residues. Germline CDR1 is SGHVS and CDR2 is FNYEAQ. The junction had 6 bases not matched to a gene; V was cut back by 5 bases and J by 0 bases. CDR3: CASSPATGDSGNTIYF. DNA of the CDR3: TGTGCCAGCAGCCCCGCGACAGGGGACTCTGGAAACACCATATATTTT.

This sequence joins TRBV2 and TRBJ1-4; 10 bases align to TRBD1. The V and J ends lost 7 bases and 8 bases, in that order; junction bases with no gene match: 4. Germline CDR1 SNHLY, CDR2 FYNNEI. This CDR3 contains 13 residues. The CDR3 is CASKGDRGEKLFF. The CDR3, as DNA: TGTGCCAGCAAGGGGGACAGGGGCGAAAAACTGTTTTTT.

The chain has TRBV5-1 and TRBJ1-2; no reliable D call. V was cut by 2 bases and J by 5 bases, with 10 bases left in between. Germline values: CDR1 SGHRS, CDR2 YFSETQ. The CDR3 is 13 residues long. CDR3 region: CASSLQEPYGYTF. The CDR3, as DNA: TGCGCCAGCAGCTTACAAGAACCTTATGGCTACACCTTC.

The gene calls are TRBV27 and TRBJ2-6, with D perhaps TRBD2 (5 bases). CDR1 and CDR2 (germline): MNHEY, SMNVEV (reference sequence). The CDR3 contains 19 residues. V lost 0 bases and J lost 0, with 15 bases in between. CDR3 nucleotides: TGTGCCAGCAGTTTATCGTTTCGGGGTTCCCTCTCTGGGGCCAACGTCCTGACTTTC. Protein product: CASSLSFRGSLSGANVLTF.

CDR3 sequence reads: CASSPYGQGAPNQPQHF. In nucleotides, the CDR3 is TGTGCCAGCTCACCCTACGGACAGGGGGCTCCCAATCAGCCCCAGCATTTT. The V call is TRBV18, the J call TRBJ1-5, with TRBD1 matching over 11 bases. Germline V gene lookup returns CDR1 KGHSH and CDR2 LQKENI. This CDR3 region has 17 residues. J gave up 3 bases and V 3 bases, and 7 bases lay outside the gene matches.